This TCR beta chain originates from a study of blood T cell repertoires in COVID-19. J gave up 7 bases and V 4 bases, and 4 bases lay outside the gene matches. The germline V gene encodes CDR1 SGDLS and CDR2 YYNGEE. The CDR3 contains 14 residues. Assay: immunoSEQ multiplex PCR; the TCRdb copy retains only in-frame clones and omits some. This sample has roughly 160,000 clones, with 85% found just once. This clone appeared once. This sequence originates from a middle-aged man with acute or convalescent COVID-19. The chain is built from TRBV9 and TRBJ1-6; 8 bases map to TRBD1. Sequenced input: peripheral blood. CDR3 bases: TGTGCCAGCAGCCGGGGACAGGAGAATTCACCCCTCCACTTT. Amino acid sequence: CASSRGQENSPLHF.